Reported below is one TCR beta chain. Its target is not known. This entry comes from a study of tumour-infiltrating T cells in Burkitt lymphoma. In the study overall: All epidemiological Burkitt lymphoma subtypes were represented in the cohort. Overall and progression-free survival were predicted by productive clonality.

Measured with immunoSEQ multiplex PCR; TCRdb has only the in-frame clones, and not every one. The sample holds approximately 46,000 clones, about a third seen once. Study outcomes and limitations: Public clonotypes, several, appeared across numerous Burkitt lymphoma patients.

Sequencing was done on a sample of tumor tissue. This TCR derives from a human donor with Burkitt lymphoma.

CDR3 sequence: CASSRDRAWGALHF. The CDR3 DNA follows: TGTGCCAGCAGTCGGGACAGGGCCTGGGGGGCCCTCCACTTT. The chain has TRBV2 and TRBJ1-6; 9 nucleotides align to TRBD1. The CDR3 covers 14 residues. With 5 bases clipped from V and 14 bases from J, the junction kept 10 bases outside the gene matches. CDR1 SNHLY and CDR2 FYNNEI come from the germline V gene.